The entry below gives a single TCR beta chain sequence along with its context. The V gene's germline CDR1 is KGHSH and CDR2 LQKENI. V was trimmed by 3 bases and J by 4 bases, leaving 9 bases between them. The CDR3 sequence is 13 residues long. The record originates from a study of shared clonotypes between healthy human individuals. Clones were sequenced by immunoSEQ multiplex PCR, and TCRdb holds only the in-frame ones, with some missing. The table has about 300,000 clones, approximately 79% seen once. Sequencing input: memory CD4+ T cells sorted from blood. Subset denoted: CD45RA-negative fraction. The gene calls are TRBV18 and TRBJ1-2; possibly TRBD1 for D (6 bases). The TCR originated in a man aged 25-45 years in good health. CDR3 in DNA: TGTGCCAGCTCACCGGACAGCCTCTATGGCTACACCTTC. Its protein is CASSPDSLYGYTF.